The next 20 T cell receptor beta chains were all read from a single sample in a study of T-cell memory formation after mild COVID-19 (dated by TCRdb to about 2021). Libraries were built with 5' RACE. The sequencer listed for this sample is Illumina NovaSeq 6000. The raw public reads went through TCRdb reprocessing: fastp at Q25, MiXCR clone calling, in-frame beta chains kept. Each CDR3 protein gets just one entry, which takes the most common genes and DNA from the rows behind it. A total of about 360,000 distinct CDR3 sequences appear in this sample, approximately 15% of them only once. About 22% of the sample is taken by the ten largest. The sequencing sample was made of PBMCs or a T cell subset sorted from them (not recorded which). The receptors derive from a young man who had mild COVID-19 (a few samples of this study predate the infection). The sample titles of this study are shuffled in the database, so cell type and time point are left out; the donor was told from shared clones.

V is TRBV3-1 and J is TRBJ1-2; D unclear. This CDR3 comprises 11 residues. Per germline, CDR1 LGHDT and CDR2 YNNKEL (reference sequence). V lost 5 bases, J lost 4 bases, and 5 bases lay in between. The CDR3 reads CASSGAYGYTF. The CDR3 coding sequence is TGTGCCAGCAGCGGAGCCTATGGCTACACCTTC. Full variable domain (remainder filled in from reference TRBV3-1 and TRBJ1-2): DTAVSQTPKYLVTQMGNDKSIKCEQNLGHDTMYWYKQDSKKFLKIMFSYNNKELIINETVPNRFSPKSPDKAHLNLHINSLELGDSAVYFCASSGAYGYTFGSGTRLTVV.

J is TRBJ2-7 and V is TRBV4-1; TRBD1 matches at 7 bases. CDR3 length: 16 amino acids. CDR1 and CDR2 from the germline V gene are MGHRA and YSYEKL. After removal of 1 base from V and 2 bases from J, the junction contained 8 bases not matched to a gene. Here the CDR3 reads CASSQVLGQGAYEQYF. CDR3 coding DNA: TGCGCCAGCAGCCAAGTGCTGGGGCAGGGGGCCTACGAGCAGTACTTC.

This clonotype showed up many times. V and J are TRBV12-3 or TRBV12-4 and TRBJ1-5; TRBD1 aligns across 7 bases. Trimming cost V 8 bases and J 4 bases; bases outside gene matches: 2. This CDR3 region has 12 residues. The CDR3 protein is CASQGGNQPQHF. Written as DNA, the CDR3 is TGTGCCAGCCAGGGGGGGAATCAGCCCCAGCATTTT.

This clonotype was counted at least ten times. The chain employs TRBV12-3 or TRBV12-4 and TRBJ2-7; 7 nucleotides match TRBD1. V was pared by 5 bases and J by 2 bases, with 3 bases of the junction left unmatched. This CDR3 region has 13 residues. The CDR3 bases are TGTGCCAGCAGTGGGACAGAGACCTACGAGCAGTACTTC. This gives the protein CASSGTETYEQYF.

The table lists this clonotype with many counts. This chain uses TRBV2 with TRBJ2-7, with D uncertain. Germline V gene sequence: CDR1 SNHLY, CDR2 FYNNEI. The length of the CDR3 is 13 residues. Trimming shortened V by 6 bases and J by 7 bases, and 16 bases separated the two germline ends. In DNA form, the CDR3 reads TGTGCCAGCAGCGAGATCGGGTTCCGAGAGCAGTACGTC. This codes for CASSEIGFREQYV.

In this sample, this clonotype turned up many times. CDR3 in DNA: TGTGCCAGCAGCTTGGGTGGGATACCAGATACGCAGTATTTT. Translated, it gives CASSLGGIPDTQYF. V gene TRBV7-3 combines with J gene TRBJ2-3; D ambiguous. The CDR3 loop spans 14 amino acids. The V end was cut by 3 bases, the J end by 4 bases, with 11 bases between. Germline V CDR1 and CDR2: SGHTA, FQGTGA.

This chain connects TRBV20-1 to TRBJ1-5; D gene unclear. CDR3 length: 14 residues. Germline V gene data show CDR1 as DFQATT and CDR2 as SNEGSKA (reference sequence). Trimming cost V 1 base and J 3 bases, with 10 bases left between them. CDR3 region: CSARVGIFNQPQHF. CDR3 bases: TGCAGTGCTAGAGTTGGGATATTCAATCAGCCCCAGCATTTT.

The rearrangement joins TRBV7-9 to TRBJ1-1; D gene ambiguous. The V end was cut by 5 bases, the J end by 0 bases, with 13 bases between. The CDR3 is made up of 15 amino acids. Per germline, CDR1 SEHNR and CDR2 FQNEAQ (reference sequence). The CDR3 sequence: CASSPGRGMNTEAFF. CDR3 nucleotide sequence: TGTGCCAGCAGCCCCGGACGCGGGATGAACACTGAAGCTTTCTTT.

The J gene is TRBJ1-2, the V gene TRBV7-3, with D possibly being TRBD1 (5 bases). The CDR3 has 13 amino acids. Germline lookup yields CDR1 SGHTA and CDR2 FQGTGA. V gave up 4 bases and J gave up 10 bases, with 16 bases separating them. CDR3 sequence: CASSSPGAPFYTF. The CDR3 DNA follows: TGTGCCAGCAGCTCGCCCGGGGCCCCGTTCTACACCTTC.

V and J are TRBV20-1 and TRBJ2-7; D may be TRBD1 (6 bases). The length of the CDR3 is 14 residues. CDR1 and CDR2 from the germline V gene are DFQATT and SNEGSKA (reference sequence). Between the trimmed V and J ends, which lost 6 bases and 0 bases, there was a span of 15 bases. The CDR3 nucleotides are TGCAGTGCGACGGACCGGGACACCTCCTACGAGCAGTACGTC. Translating it yields CSATDRDTSYEQYV.

The chain joins TRBV20-1 to TRBJ2-1, with 14 positions matching TRBD2. The CDR3 contains 14 residues. J lost 7 bases, V lost 5 bases, and 4 bases had no gene match. CDR1 DFQATT and CDR2 SNEGSKA come from the germline V gene (reference sequence). Written as DNA, the CDR3 is TGCAGTGCTCACTGGACTAGCGGGGGGAATGAGCAGTTCTTC. Amino acid sequence: CSAHWTSGGNEQFF.

This clonotype was observed many times. The chain combines TRBV5-4 with TRBJ2-5, with 14 bases aligning to TRBD2. Germline V gene sequence: CDR1 SGHNT, CDR2 YYREEE (reference sequence). This CDR3 is 16 amino acids long. V was pared by 5 bases and J by 0 bases, with 3 bases of the junction left unmatched. The CDR3 DNA reads as TGTGCCAGCAGACGGACTAGCGGGGGGTACCAAGAGACCCAGTACTTC. Its protein is CASRRTSGGYQETQYF.

The gene calls are TRBV19 and TRBJ1-2, with a possible D match to TRBD1 (6 bases). The germline V gene encodes CDR1 LNHDA and CDR2 SQIVND (reference sequence). Trimming cost V 3 bases and J 4 bases, with 21 bases left between them. The CDR3 is made up of 17 amino acids. DNA of the CDR3: TGTGCCAGTAGTATGGTGCCGGGGGCGCCCACCCGCTATGGCTACACCTTC. Its protein is CASSMVPGAPTRYGYTF.

This clonotype was seen more than once but under ten times. This rearrangement joins TRBV13 to TRBJ1-1; D not certain. This CDR3 comprises 15 residues. V was shortened by 4 bases and J by 1 base, with 13 bases between the two germline ends. The V gene's germline CDR1 is PRHDT and CDR2 FYEKMQ (reference sequence). The CDR3 nucleotides read TGTGCCAGCAGCTCAACCGGGCTGAGGAACACTGAAGCTTTCTTT. This codes for CASSSTGLRNTEAFF.

This clonotype was seen once. One end of the junction varies from germline; a read error may be responsible. The chain employs TRBV4-1 and TRBJ2-7; D unresolved. The germline CDR1 and CDR2 sequences are MGHRA and YSYEKL. The CDR3 runs 13 residues. As DNA, the CDR3 is TGCGCCATCAGCCGGAGCGTACACTACGAGCAGTACTTC. It translates to CAISRSVHYEQYF.

A few counts support this clonotype. The chain is built from TRBV7-8 and TRBJ1-5; the D gene is possibly TRBD1 (6 bases). V lost 6 bases and J 2 bases, leaving 11 bases between the germline ends. The CDR3 has 14 amino acids. CDR1 and CDR2 from the germline V gene are SGHVS and FQNEAQ. This CDR3 reads CASRAGVGNQPQHF. The CDR3 region has the DNA TGTGCCAGCAGAGCAGGGGTGGGCAATCAGCCCCAGCATTTT.

This rearrangement joins TRBV7-9 to TRBJ1-1, with no clear D. The V gene's germline CDR1 is SEHNR and CDR2 FQNEAQ (reference sequence). Trimming left V 3 bases short and J 4 bases short, with 12 bases between. The CDR3 runs 14 residues. The CDR3 here is CASSFGEGSTEAFF. As DNA, the CDR3 is TGTGCCAGCAGCTTCGGGGAGGGATCCACTGAAGCTTTCTTT.

This clonotype has only a few counts. V and J are TRBV29-1 and TRBJ2-5; 11 bases agree with TRBD2. Germline V gene lookup returns CDR1 SQVTM and CDR2 ANQGSEA. Trimming removed 7 bases from V and 0 bases from J; junction bases left unmatched: 10. The CDR3 consists of 16 residues. The CDR3 DNA is TGCAGCGCTCTCGATAGCGGGGGGGTCTACCAAGAGACCCAGTACTTC. It specifies CSALDSGGVYQETQYF.

This rearrangement joins TRBV4-3 to TRBJ1-2, with D possibly TRBD1 on 5 matching bases. This CDR3 is built from 15 residues. Germline V CDR1 and CDR2: LGHNA, YSLEER. The germline V and J ends were trimmed by 0 bases and 4 bases, with 12 bases remaining between them. The CDR3, as DNA: TGCGCCAGCAGCCAAGAAGGGGAGTCGGGCTATGGCTACACCTTC. Its translation is CASSQEGESGYGYTF.

This clonotype has a count of ten or more. CDR3 sequence reads: CSVGGGTPYEQYF. The CDR3 coding sequence is TGCAGCGTCGGAGGGGGGACCCCCTACGAGCAGTACTTC. The chain joins TRBV29-1 to TRBJ2-7; D may correspond to TRBD1 or TRBD2 (6 bases each). V was shortened by 6 bases and J by 2 bases, with 14 bases between the two germline ends. CDR3 length equals 13 residues. Germline CDR1 is SQVTM and CDR2 is ANQGSEA.